This TCR beta chain was obtained from a study of OX40 agonist ivuxolimab in advanced cancers. Here immunoSEQ multiplex PCR was the method, and the copy in TCRdb shows in-frame clones only, minus some. The table records about 30,000 clones, approximately 90% of them present only once. This TCR was recovered from an adult with an advanced solid tumor such as melanoma, head and neck, liver or kidney cancer. The source material was CD4+ or CD8+ T cells sorted from blood, sampled in a trial of the OX40 agonist ivuxolimab.

The CDR3 reads CASSLPGNYGYTF. The DNA of the CDR3 is TGTGCCAGCAGCTTACCGGGGAACTATGGCTACACCTTC. V and J are TRBV7-6 and TRBJ1-2, with D unclear. The CDR3 has 13 residues. V was pared by 2 bases and J by 2 bases, with 6 bases between. Germline V gene lookup returns CDR1 SGHVS and CDR2 FNYEAQ.